This T cell receptor beta chain was recorded in a study of blood T cell repertoires in COVID-19. In the study overall: Donors in the United States, Italy and Spain gave samples during acute or convalescent COVID-19.

The CDR3 totals 18 residues. The V and J ends lost 1 base and 0 bases respectively, with 19 bases between them. Germline V gene data show CDR1 as SGHRS and CDR2 as YFSETQ. Authors' methods: Amplification of reference gene primers provided the estimated nucleated cell counts. Sequencing was performed with immunoSEQ multiplex PCR; in TCRdb, only in-frame clones are kept and a portion is missing. For V, J and clone size, that table is used; D and trimming come from the DNA. This table has some 400,000 clones, approximately 91% appearing once. The sample holds one count of this clone. This clonotype was sampled from a woman aged 40 to 55 who had been exposed to COVID-19. The V call is TRBV5-1, the J call TRBJ1-2, with D perhaps TRBD1 (5 bases). Sequenced material: PBMCs or T cells enriched from blood (not recorded which). The CDR3 reads CASSLTPTARFANYGYTF. The CDR3 nucleotides are TGCGCCAGCAGCTTGACCCCGACAGCCAGGTTTGCTAACTATGGCTACACCTTC.